This TCR beta chain was recorded in a study of regulatory T cells in long-lasting Graves disease (dated by TCRdb to the early 2020s). For the study in its entirety: To count as having persistent Graves' disease, a patient had to have received antithyroid drug treatment for over 5 years with TSH receptor autoantibodies remaining persistently positive. This study used TCR sequencing and RNA sequencing of peripheral blood to compare persistent Graves' disease patients against newly diagnosed Graves' disease patients. The study was registered as a clinical trial and conducted in China. A total of around 35 samples underwent TCR sequencing: about 13 from persistent and about 20 from newly diagnosed Graves' disease patients. In the clinical cohort, patients with persistent Graves' disease had used antithyroid drugs for an average of around 10 years. Results the study describes overall, beyond this receptor: Only the TCR beta chain was sequenced and analyzed. Compared with newly diagnosed patients, patients with persistent Graves' disease had lower TCR Shannon entropy and fewer highly expanded clones, which suggests clonal expansion. As a limitation, the authors acknowledged that the small sample size may reduce accuracy. Persistent disease showed preferential use of TRBV28, TRBJ1-2 and TRBJ2-5, whereas newly diagnosed disease favored TRBV20-1 and TRBJ2-1. More public clonotypes were shared among persistent patients (over 2,500) than among newly diagnosed patients (just under 1,000). The study examined only peripheral blood because the primary lesion, thyroid tissue, could not be accessed.

Counted from cysteine to phenylalanine, this CDR3 has 15 amino acids. Of all the DNA, just the CDR3 is kept, 45 bases in frame from base 1. In the germline V gene, CDR1 corresponds to SGHRS and CDR2 to YFSETQ. V is cut by 3 bases and J by 7 bases, and the space between the germline ends is 17 bases. Worth noting for this clonotype: Its cognate antigen has yet to be identified. The sample holds no much larger clone one base away, and base qualities are not on file.

Receptors were amplified or captured by multiplex PCR. Sequencing used an Illumina HiSeq 4000. To build TCR beta libraries, CDR3 regions were amplified by Arm-PCR using iRepertoire HTBI primers. Before sequencing, the PCR products went through gel purification. Processing in the source paper ran as follows. Gene usage analysis of CDR3 amino acid clonotypes used the 50 to 70 TRBV and about 14 TRBJ segments found across samples. Filtered high-quality paired reads were merged into contigs using COPE and FqMerger. BLAST was used to align contigs to IMGT TRBV, TRBD and TRBJ reference genes, with CDR3 defined following IMGT. Highly expanded clones were defined as clonotypes with a frequency above 0.1%. Shannon entropy was used to measure repertoire diversity, and the Gini coefficient was used to measure V-J evenness. A clonotype found in more than one individual was treated as public. TCRdb applied fastp at Q25 and MiXCR to the public reads, then kept only in-frame beta chains. Here each entry gathers all rows of one CDR3 protein and keeps the most common genes and DNA. Clone size and V and J calls follow TCRdb, not the original study. For this sample the table gives under 500,000 distinct CDR3 sequences, of which around 21% were detected only once. Of the sample, 7% to 10% is held by the ten largest clones.

What this sample's time point label stands for: persistent/refractory GD, antithyroid drugs over 5 years with positive TRAb. For both TCR sequencing and RNA sequencing, RNA was extracted from PBMCs in TRIzol. The diagnosis of Graves' disease followed American Thyroid Association guidelines. Recruitment of patients was carried out at an endocrinology department in Xi'an, China. Each patient gave approximately 10 milliliters of peripheral blood, collected in an EDTA anticoagulant tube. Ficoll Paque Plus density gradient separation was used to isolate PBMCs, and no further T cell sorting was done. An Agilent 2100 Bioanalyzer and agarose gel were used to check RNA quality, and a NanoDrop 2000 was used to measure RNA concentration.

Sample: peripheral blood mononuclear cells (PBMCs), taken when the disease was refractory, from a patient treated with antithyroid drugs. The TCR was taken from a female donor with Graves disease. The chain uses TRBV5-1 and TRBJ2-1, with TRBD2 perhaps the D gene, on 7 matching bases. CDR3 reads: CASSWGGAGTNEQFF. The DNA reads as follows: TGCGCCAGCAGCTGGGGGGGGGCAGGGACGAATGAGCAGTTCTTC.